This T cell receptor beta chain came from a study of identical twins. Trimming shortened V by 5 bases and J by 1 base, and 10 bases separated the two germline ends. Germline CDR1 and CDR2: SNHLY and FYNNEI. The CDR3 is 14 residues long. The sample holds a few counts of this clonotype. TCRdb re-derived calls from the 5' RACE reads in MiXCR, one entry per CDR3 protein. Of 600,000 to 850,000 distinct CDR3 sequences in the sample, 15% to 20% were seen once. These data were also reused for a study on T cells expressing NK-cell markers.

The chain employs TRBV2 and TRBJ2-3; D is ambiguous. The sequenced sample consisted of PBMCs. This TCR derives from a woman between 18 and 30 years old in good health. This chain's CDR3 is CASSLWTGTDTQYF. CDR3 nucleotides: TGTGCCAGCAGTCTTTGGACCGGCACAGATACGCAGTATTTT.